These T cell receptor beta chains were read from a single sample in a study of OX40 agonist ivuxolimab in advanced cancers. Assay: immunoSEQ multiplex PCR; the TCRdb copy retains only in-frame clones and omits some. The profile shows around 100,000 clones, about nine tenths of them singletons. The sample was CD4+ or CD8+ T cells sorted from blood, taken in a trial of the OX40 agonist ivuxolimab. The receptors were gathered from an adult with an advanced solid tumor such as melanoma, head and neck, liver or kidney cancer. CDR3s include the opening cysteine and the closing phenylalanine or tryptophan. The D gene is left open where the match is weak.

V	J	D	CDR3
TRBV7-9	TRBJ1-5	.	CASSLGADQPQHF
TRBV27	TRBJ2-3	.	CASSLSPVRGTQYF
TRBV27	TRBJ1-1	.	CASVTLTGTEAFF
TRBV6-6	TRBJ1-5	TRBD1	CASSFTGTERNQPQHF
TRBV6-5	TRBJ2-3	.	CASTLRGASTDTQYF
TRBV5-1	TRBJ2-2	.	CASSLGLTSNTGELFF
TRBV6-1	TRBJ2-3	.	CASEEGGGTDTQYF
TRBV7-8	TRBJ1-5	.	CASSFSGDQPQHF
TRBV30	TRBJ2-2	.	CAFPTGGGTGELFF
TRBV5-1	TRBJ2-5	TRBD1	CASSSQGAVGETQYF
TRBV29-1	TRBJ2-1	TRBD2	CSVEGYGTSGRSHNEQFF
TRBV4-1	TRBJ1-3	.	CASSQVGNTIYF
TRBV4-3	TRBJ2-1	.	CASSHLRTGAAYNEQFF
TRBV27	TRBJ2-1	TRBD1	CASGRPGQARYNEQFF
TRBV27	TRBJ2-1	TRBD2	CASRGLAAYNEQFF
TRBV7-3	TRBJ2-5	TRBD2	CASSPNRGGSETQYF
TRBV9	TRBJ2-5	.	CASSVGGRETQYF
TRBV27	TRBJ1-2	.	CASRAPGGSRLGGYTF
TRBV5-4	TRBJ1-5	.	CASSLGQINQPQHF
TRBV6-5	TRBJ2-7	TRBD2	CASSWRGGTYEQYF
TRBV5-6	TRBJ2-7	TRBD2	CASSSGIAGGVYEQYF
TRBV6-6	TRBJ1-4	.	CASSLDPDAEKLFF
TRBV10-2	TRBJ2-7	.	CASSEDRWYEQYF
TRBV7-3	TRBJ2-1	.	CASSALGGARYNEQFF
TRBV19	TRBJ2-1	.	CATSSRIRSYNEQFF
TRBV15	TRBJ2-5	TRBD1	CATSRQDRQETQYF
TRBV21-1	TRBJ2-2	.	CASSKGKEGTPVLIYANTGELFF
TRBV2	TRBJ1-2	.	CASSGILFYGYTF
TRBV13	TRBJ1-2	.	CASSSGGRYGYTF
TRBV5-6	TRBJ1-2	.	CASNAGYGYTF
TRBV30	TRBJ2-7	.	CAWRLTGISYEQYF
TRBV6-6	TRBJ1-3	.	CASSYLGSGNTIYF
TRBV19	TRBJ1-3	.	CASSQGVSGNTIYF
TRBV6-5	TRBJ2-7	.	CAQRVLPSYEQYF
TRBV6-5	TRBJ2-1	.	CASRETGSGYNEQFF
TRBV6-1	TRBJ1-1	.	CASSESDMVAKAFF
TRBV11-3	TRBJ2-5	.	CASSFIWNRNQETQYF
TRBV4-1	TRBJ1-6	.	CASSQVVLGNSPLHF
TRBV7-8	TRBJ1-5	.	CASSLAPVSNQPQHF
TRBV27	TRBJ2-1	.	CASSLLVAVNEQFF
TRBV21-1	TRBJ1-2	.	CASSSRDTVDYGYTF
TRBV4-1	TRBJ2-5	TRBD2	CASSSRHSGAVETQYF
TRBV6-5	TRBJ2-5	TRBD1	CASRAQGETQYF
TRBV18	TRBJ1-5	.	CASSPPGAGNQPQHF
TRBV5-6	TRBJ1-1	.	CASSLLNTEAFF
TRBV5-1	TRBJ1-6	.	CASSLFWGDNSPLHF
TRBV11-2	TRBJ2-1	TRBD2	CASSSRGGVNNEQFF
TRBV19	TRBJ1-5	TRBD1	CASSVTFVDRGNPNQPQHF
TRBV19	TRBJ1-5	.	CASSILGGLQHF
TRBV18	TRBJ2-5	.	CASSPGPQETQYF
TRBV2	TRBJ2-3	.	CASTLAPDTQYF
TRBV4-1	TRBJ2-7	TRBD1	CASSQGDRVGEQYF
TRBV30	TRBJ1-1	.	CAWIAGVNTEAFF
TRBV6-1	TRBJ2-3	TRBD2	CASSVAGGGDTQYF
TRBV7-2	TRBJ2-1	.	CASSLGPYNEQFF